The clone carrying this T cell receptor beta chain has more than one count but fewer than ten. Antigen specificity is unknown. Semi-nested PCR with Nested Universal Primer A followed constant-region reverse priming of full-length variable regions. From the 5' RACE reads, TCRdb called clonotypes with MiXCR, one entry per CDR3 protein. The table records around 6,200 distinct CDR3 sequences, around 56% of them present only once. Regarding the study as a whole: The larger cohort examined one V-J beta rearrangement, not whole repertoires.

The germline gives CDR1 SGHTA, CDR2 FQGTGA. The CDR3 extends over 13 amino acids. V was clipped by 5 bases and J by 8 bases, with 14 bases between them. Naive CD4+ T cells were purified with Tregs depleted by CD25. This rearrangement joins TRBV7-3 to TRBJ2-3; D not resolved. This receptor was obtained from a female donor with breast cancer. The specimen sequenced was naive CD4+ T cells sorted from blood. Subset given: naive CD4+ T cells, CD4+CD45RA+CD25-. The CDR3 spells CASSTKARGTQYF. CDR3 DNA: TGTGCCAGCAGCACGAAGGCCCGTGGTACGCAGTATTTT.